Each of the 5 T cell receptor beta chains below was sequenced from the same sample in a study of T-cell reconstitution after alpha-beta-depleted transplantation in children (dated by TCRdb to the mid-2010s). The library relied on PCR. The sample was run on an Illumina HiSeq 2500. To normalize quantification of the TCRbeta repertoire, the TCR libraries were built with molecular barcoding that relied on unique molecular identifiers. The public reads were reprocessed in TCRdb via fastp at Q25 and MiXCR, keeping in-frame beta chains. Rows are unified per CDR3 protein, each entry keeping the most common DNA and genes. Present in this sample are approximately 650,000 distinct CDR3 sequences, approximately 14% of which were seen just once. The ten largest account for 0.79% of the sample. The treatment or condition label on this specimen signifies: allogeneic hematopoietic cell transplantation with graft depleted of TCRalphabeta T cells and CD19 B cells.

Here the sequenced sample was PBMCs, taken before TCRalphabeta/CD19-depleted stem cell transplant. The receptors stem from a girl between 2 and 10 years old with congenital amegakaryocytic thrombocytopenia, due to receive a stem cell transplant.

At least ten counts were recorded for this clonotype. The V gene is TRBV3-1, the J gene TRBJ2-7, with unresolved D. Germline loops: CDR1 LGHDT, CDR2 YNNKEL (reference sequence). The CDR3 is made up of 12 amino acids. The V end was cut by 1 base, the J end by 5 bases, with 6 bases between. The CDR3 reads CASSQARDEQYF. CDR3 nucleotides: TGTGCCAGCAGCCAAGCGCGCGACGAGCAGTACTTC.

CDR3 protein: CSAKTRDEQFF. The CDR3 DNA follows: TGCAGTGCTAAGACCAGAGATGAGCAGTTCTTC. The chain carries TRBV20-1 and TRBJ2-1; D gene ambiguous. The CDR3 covers 11 residues. Germline V gives CDR1 DFQATT, CDR2 SNEGSKA (reference sequence). V shed 4 bases and J shed 8 bases, with 9 bases lying between them.

This clonotype showed up just a few times. The gene calls are TRBV20-1 and TRBJ1-1; the D gene is possibly TRBD1 (6 bases). Trimming pared 0 bases from V and 4 bases from J, leaving 12 bases between. The CDR3 covers 14 residues. Germline V gene lookup returns CDR1 DFQATT and CDR2 SNEGSKA (reference sequence). CDR3: CSARDQGSGTEAFF. DNA of the CDR3: TGCAGTGCTAGAGATCAGGGGTCGGGCACTGAAGCTTTCTTT.

This clonotype showed up many times. The chain carries TRBV15 and TRBJ2-3; TRBD1 might be the D (5 bases). V was shortened by 1 base and J by 11 bases, with 13 bases between the two germline ends. There are 13 residues in the CDR3. Germline CDR1 LNHNV, CDR2 YYDKDF (reference sequence). The CDR3 spells CATSRVEGVVQYF. The CDR3 DNA follows: TGTGCCACCAGCAGAGTAGAAGGGGTGGTGCAGTATTTT.

In its sample, this clonotype was seen once. V is TRBV7-2 and J is TRBJ2-1; no reliable D call. The CDR3 runs 13 residues. Trimming shortened V by 8 bases and J by 0 bases, and 8 bases separated the two germline ends. Germline V gene sequence: CDR1 SGHTA, CDR2 FQGNSA. Here the CDR3 DNA reads TGTGCCAGCGAGTGGGGCTCCTACAATGAGCAGTTCTTC. It is translated as CASEWGSYNEQFF.